This T cell receptor beta chain was documented in a study of identical twins. General observations from the study: In beta out-of-frame sequences, the excess sharing between twins was weaker. Memory repertoires showed no such pattern, whereas abundant cord blood beta clonotypes carried fewer insertions. Compared with unrelated sharing, twin-shared out-of-frame alpha sequences had more low-probability sequences.

TCRdb re-called the 5' RACE reads with MiXCR, one entry per CDR3 protein. Among 450,000 to 650,000 distinct CDR3 sequences listed, 13% to 15% were seen once. There are 14 residues in the CDR3. Trimming left V 1 base short and J 4 bases short, with 7 bases between. Germline V gene sequence: CDR1 LGHDT, CDR2 YNNKEL (reference sequence). For this clonotype: Its matching antigen is unknown.

These sequences were also reported in another study, on yellow fever vaccine responses in identical twins.

The chain couples TRBV3-1 to TRBJ2-2; a weak D match, TRBD1 (5 bases). The receptor was isolated from a woman aged 18-29 years in good health. Source material: CD4+ T cells sorted from blood. The CDR3 DNA follows: TGTGCCAGCAGCCAAGGGGGCGCCACCGGGGAGCTGTTTTTT. The encoded protein is CASSQGGATGELFF.